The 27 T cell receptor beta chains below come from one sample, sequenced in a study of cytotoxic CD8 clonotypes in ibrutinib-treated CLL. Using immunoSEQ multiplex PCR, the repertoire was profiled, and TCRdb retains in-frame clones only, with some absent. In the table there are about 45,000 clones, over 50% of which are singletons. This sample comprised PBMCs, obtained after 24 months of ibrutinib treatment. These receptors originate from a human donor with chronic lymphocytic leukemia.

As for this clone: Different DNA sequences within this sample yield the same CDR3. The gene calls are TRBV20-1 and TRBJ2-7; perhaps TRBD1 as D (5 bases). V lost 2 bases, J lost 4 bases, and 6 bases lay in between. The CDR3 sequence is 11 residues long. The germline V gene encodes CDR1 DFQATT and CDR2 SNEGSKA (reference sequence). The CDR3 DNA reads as TGCAGTGCTAGAACAGGATACGAGCAGTACTTC. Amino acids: CSARTGYEQYF.

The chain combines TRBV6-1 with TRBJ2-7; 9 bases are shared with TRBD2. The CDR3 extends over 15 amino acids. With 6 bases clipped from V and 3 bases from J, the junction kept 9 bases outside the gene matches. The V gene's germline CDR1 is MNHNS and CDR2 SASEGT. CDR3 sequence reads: CASSGGGRAGYEQYF. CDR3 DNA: TGTGCCAGCAGCGGAGGCGGGAGGGCTGGCTACGAGCAGTACTTC.

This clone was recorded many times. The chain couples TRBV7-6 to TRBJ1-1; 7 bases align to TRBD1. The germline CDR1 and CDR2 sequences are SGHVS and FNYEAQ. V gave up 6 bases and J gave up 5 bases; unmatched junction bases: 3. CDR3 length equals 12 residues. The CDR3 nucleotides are TGTGCCAGCAGAGCCAGGGGGACTGAAGCTTTCTTT. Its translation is CASRARGTEAFF.

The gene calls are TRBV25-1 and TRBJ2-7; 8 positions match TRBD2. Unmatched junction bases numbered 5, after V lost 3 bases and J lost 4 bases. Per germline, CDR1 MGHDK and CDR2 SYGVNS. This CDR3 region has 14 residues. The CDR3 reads CASSESGRAYEQYF. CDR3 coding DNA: TGTGCCAGCAGTGAGAGCGGGAGAGCGTACGAGCAGTACTTC.

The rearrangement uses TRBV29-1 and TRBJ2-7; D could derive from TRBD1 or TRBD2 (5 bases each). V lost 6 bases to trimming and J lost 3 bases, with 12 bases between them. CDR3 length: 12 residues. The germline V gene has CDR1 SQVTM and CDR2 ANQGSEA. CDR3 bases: TGCAGCGTGGGGGTCCTCGGCTACGAGCAGTACTTC. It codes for CSVGVLGYEQYF.

CDR3 sequence reads: CASSWDNINYGYTF. The CDR3 DNA follows: TGTGCCAGCAGTTGGGACAATATTAACTATGGCTACACCTTC. The J gene is TRBJ1-2, the V gene TRBV2; possible D gene TRBD1, 6 bases. This CDR3 comprises 14 residues. V gave up 5 bases and J gave up 1 base, with 11 bases separating them. Germline CDR1 SNHLY, CDR2 FYNNEI.

CDR3 bases: TGTGCCAGTACCGCGACTAGCGGGAGGGCCCAGCAGTACTTC. Amino acids: CASTATSGRAQQYF. V gene TRBV19 combines with J gene TRBJ2-7; 14 nucleotides agree with TRBD2. Germline V lookup: CDR1 LNHDA, CDR2 SQIVND (reference sequence). This CDR3 region has 14 residues. V lost 7 bases and J lost 8; bases outside the gene matches: 7.

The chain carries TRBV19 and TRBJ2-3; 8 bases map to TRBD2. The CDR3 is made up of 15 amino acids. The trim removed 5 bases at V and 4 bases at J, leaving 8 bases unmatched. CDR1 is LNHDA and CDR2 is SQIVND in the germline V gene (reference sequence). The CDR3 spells CASSSQRGYADTQYF. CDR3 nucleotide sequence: TGTGCCAGTAGTTCCCAGCGGGGGTACGCAGATACGCAGTATTTT.

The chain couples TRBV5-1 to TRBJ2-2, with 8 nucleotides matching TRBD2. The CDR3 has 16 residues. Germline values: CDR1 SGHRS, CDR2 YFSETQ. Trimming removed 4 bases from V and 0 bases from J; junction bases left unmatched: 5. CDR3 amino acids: CASSTGTRANTGELFF. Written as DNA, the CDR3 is TGCGCCAGCAGCACTGGGACTAGGGCGAACACCGGGGAGCTGTTTTTT.

As DNA, the CDR3 is TGTGCCAGCAGCACGACATCGGCTCTCTATGGCTACACCTTC. Encoded protein: CASSTTSALYGYTF. The chain joins TRBV5-8 to TRBJ1-2; no clear D. CDR1 and CDR2 (germline): SGHTS, YDEGEE. Trimming shortened V by 4 bases and J by 4 bases, and 14 bases separated the two germline ends. CDR3 length: 14 amino acids.

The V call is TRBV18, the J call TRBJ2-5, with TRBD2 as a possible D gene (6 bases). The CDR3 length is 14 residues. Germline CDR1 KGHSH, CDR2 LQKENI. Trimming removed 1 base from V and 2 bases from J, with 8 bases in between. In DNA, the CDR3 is TGTGCCAGCTCACCACGGAGGGTTCAAGAGACCCAGTACTTC. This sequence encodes CASSPRRVQETQYF.

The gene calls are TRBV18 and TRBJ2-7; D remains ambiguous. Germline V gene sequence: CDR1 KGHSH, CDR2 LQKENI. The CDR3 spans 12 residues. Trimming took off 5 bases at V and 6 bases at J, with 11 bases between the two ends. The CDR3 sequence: CASSSTPGEQYF. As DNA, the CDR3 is TGTGCCAGCTCATCCACCCCGGGCGAGCAGTACTTC. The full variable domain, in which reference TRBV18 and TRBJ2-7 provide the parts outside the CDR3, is NAGVMQNPRHLVRRRGQEARLRCSPMKGHSHVYWYRQLPEEGLKFMVYLQKENIIDESGMPKERFSAEFPKEGPSILRIQQVVRGDSAAYFCASSSTPGEQYFGPGTRLTVT.

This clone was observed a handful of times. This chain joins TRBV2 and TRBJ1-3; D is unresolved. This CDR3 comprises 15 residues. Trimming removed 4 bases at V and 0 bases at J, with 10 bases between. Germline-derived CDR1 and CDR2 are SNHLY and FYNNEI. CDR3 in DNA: TGTGCCAGCAGTGGATGGCAGGTCTCTGGAAACACCATATATTTT. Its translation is CASSGWQVSGNTIYF.

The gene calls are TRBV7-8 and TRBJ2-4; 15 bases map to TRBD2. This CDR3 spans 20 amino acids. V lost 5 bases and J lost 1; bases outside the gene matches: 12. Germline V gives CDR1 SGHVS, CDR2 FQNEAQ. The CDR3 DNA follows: TGTGCCAGCAGCCCCCCCGGGACTAGCGGGAGGCGGGCGGCCAAAAACATTCAGTACTTC. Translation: CASSPPGTSGRRAAKNIQYF.

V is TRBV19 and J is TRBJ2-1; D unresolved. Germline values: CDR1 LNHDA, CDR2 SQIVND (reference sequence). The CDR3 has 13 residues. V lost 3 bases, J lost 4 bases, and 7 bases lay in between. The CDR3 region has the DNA TGTGCCAGTAGTATGGACCAGTACAATGAGCAGTTCTTC. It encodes CASSMDQYNEQFF.

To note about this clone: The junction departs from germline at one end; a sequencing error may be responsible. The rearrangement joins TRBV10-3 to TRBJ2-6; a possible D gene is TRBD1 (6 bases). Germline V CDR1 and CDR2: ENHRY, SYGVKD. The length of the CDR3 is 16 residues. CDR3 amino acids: CAITEDRNSGANVLTF. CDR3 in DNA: TGTGCCATCACTGAGGACAGAAACTCTGGGGCCAACGTCCTGACTTTC.

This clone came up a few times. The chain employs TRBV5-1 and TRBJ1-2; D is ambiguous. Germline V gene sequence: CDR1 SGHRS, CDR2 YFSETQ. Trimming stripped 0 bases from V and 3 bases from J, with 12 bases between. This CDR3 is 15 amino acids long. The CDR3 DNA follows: TGCGCCAGCAGCTTGGGAGGGAATAACGACTATGGCTACACCTTC. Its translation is CASSLGGNNDYGYTF.

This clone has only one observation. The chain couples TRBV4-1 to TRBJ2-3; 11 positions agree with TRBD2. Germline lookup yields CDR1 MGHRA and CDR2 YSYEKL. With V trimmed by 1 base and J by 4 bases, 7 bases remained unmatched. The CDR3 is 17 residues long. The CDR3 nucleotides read TGCGCCAGCAGCCAAGGTGGACTAGCGGGCTGGCCAGATACGCAGTATTTT. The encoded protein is CASSQGGLAGWPDTQYF.

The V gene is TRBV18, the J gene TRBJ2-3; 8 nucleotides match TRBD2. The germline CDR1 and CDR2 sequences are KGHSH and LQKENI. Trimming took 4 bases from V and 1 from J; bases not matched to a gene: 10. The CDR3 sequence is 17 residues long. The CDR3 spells CASSRSGTVYGTDTQYF. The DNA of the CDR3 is TGTGCCAGCTCACGTAGCGGGACCGTTTATGGCACAGATACGCAGTATTTT.

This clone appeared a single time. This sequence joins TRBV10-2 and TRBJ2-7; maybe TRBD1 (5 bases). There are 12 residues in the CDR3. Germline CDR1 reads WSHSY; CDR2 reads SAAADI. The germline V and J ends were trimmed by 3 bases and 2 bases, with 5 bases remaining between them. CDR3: CASSDRAYEQYF. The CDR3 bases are TGCGCCAGCAGTGACAGGGCCTACGAGCAGTACTTC.

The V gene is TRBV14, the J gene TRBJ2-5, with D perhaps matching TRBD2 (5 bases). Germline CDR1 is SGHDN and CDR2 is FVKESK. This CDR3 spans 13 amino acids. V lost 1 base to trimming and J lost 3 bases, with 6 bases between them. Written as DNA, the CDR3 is TGTGCCAGCAGCCAAGTGAGGGAAGAGACCCAGTACTTC. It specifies CASSQVREETQYF.

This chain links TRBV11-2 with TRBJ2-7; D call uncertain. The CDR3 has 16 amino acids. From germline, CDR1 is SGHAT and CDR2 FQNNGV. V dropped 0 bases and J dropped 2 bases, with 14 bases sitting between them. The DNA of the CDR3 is TGTGCCAGCAGCTTAGATCGCAGGTTTTGGGCCTACGAGCAGTACTTC. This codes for CASSLDRRFWAYEQYF.

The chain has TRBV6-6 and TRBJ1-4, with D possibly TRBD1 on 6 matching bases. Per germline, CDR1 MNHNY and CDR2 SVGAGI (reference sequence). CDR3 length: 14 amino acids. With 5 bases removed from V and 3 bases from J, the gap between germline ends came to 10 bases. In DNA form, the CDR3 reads TGTGCCAGCAGTATAGGACAGTCTAATGAAAAACTGTTTTTT. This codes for CASSIGQSNEKLFF.

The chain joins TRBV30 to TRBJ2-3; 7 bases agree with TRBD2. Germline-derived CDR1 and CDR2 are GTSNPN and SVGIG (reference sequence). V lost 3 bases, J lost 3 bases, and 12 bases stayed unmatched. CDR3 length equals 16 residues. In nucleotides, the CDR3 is TGTGCCTGGAGAAAGACGCGCGGGAGATTGACAGATACGCAGTATTTT. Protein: CAWRKTRGRLTDTQYF.

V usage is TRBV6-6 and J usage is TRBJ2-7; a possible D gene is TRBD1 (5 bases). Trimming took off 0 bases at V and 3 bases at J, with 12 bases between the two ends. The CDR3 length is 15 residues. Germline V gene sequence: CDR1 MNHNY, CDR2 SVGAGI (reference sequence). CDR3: CASSYSGQGGYEQYF. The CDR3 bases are TGTGCCAGCAGTTACTCGGGGCAGGGTGGCTACGAGCAGTACTTC.

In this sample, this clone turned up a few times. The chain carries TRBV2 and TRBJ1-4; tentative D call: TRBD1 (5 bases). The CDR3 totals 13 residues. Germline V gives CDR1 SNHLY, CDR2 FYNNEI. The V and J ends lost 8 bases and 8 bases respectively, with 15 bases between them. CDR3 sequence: CASGTGRGEKLFF. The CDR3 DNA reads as TGTGCCAGCGGGACCGGTAGAGGAGAAAAACTGTTTTTT. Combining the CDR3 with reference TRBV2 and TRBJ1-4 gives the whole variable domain EPEVTQTPSHQVTQMGQEVILRCVPISNHLYFYWYRQILGQKVEFLVSFYNNEISEKSEIFDDQFSVERPDGSNFTLKIRSTKLEDSAMYFCASGTGRGEKLFFGSGTQLSVL.

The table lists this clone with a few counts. In DNA, the CDR3 is TGTGCCAGCAGCTTGAGGGGGCCGGGCACCGGGGAGCTGTTTTTT. Residues: CASSLRGPGTGELFF. J is TRBJ2-2 and V is TRBV5-6, with 7 bases fitting TRBD1. Germline CDR1 SGHDT, CDR2 YYEEEE. The CDR3 covers 15 residues. The junction had 4 bases not matched to a gene; V was cut back by 1 base and J by 4 bases.